This TCR beta chain was identified in a study of blood T cells in healthy people across ages. The overall study: About one barcoded beta molecule per two T cells was captured by template switching.

With a J-beta primer mix and a sample-barcoded 5' primer, a second PCR ran about 7 to 12 cycles. TCRdb ran MiXCR on the 5' RACE reads and lists one entry per CDR3 protein. This sample has 1.5 million to 2 million distinct CDR3 sequences, with 28% found just once. Every sample gave at least 5.5 micrograms of total RNA when it was extracted. V lost 5 bases to trimming and J lost 5 bases, with 16 bases between them. CDR1 is SGHRS and CDR2 is YFSETQ in the germline V gene. The CDR3 runs to 14 residues. In the case of this clonotype: Its antigen is not known.

Study-wide results and caveats: A greater number of naive CD4+ cells and higher diversity distinguished long-lived donors from aged donors. Measured against age, TCR beta diversity per million T cells decreased in a roughly linear manner.

What was sequenced was blood. This sequence was found in a woman in her 30s in good health. The V gene is TRBV5-1, the J gene TRBJ1-1; D gene unclear. The CDR3 spells CASSEFGVTTEAFF. DNA of the CDR3: TGCGCCAGCAGTGAGTTCGGGGTTACAACTGAAGCTTTCTTT.